These T cell receptor beta chains were read from a single sample in a study of blood T cell repertoires in COVID-19. This table comes from immunoSEQ multiplex PCR, and its TCRdb copy is limited to in-frame clones, with some not included. This table holds just over 150,000 clones, 70% to 85% found once. Sequenced material: peripheral blood. Receptors originate from a woman of 80 years or more with acute or convalescent COVID-19. The CDR3 runs from the conserved cysteine through the conserved F or W. A D gene is named only where the DNA matches it firmly. Size tells how often a clone was seen (once, few, many) or the class of an expanded clone, and some rows leave it out.

v_gene	j_gene	d_gene	abundance	len	CDR3aa	CDR3nt
TRBV12-3/TRBV12-4	TRBJ2-7	NA	once	13	CASSFSTAWEQYF	TGTGCCAGCAGTTTTTCGACAGCCTGGGAGCAGTACTTC
TRBV20-1	TRBJ1-2	NA	NA	11	CSARGAGGYTF	TGCAGTGCTCGGGGGGCTGGTGGCTACACCTTC
TRBV5-5	TRBJ2-1	NA	NA	15	CASSLSSPINNEQFF	TGTGCCAGCAGCTTGTCTAGCCCAATAAACAATGAGCAGTTCTTC
TRBV25-1	TRBJ2-1	TRBD2	NA	18	CASSEWETSGIDYNEQFF	TGTGCCAGCAGTGAATGGGAGACTAGCGGGATTGATTACAATGAGCAGTTCTTC
TRBV5-1	TRBJ1-2	NA	NA	14	CASSRDTAVHGYTF	TGCGCCAGCAGCCGGGACACGGCGGTTCATGGCTACACCTTC
TRBV6-6	TRBJ1-5	NA	NA	14	CASSRTDSNQPQHF	TGTGCCAGCAGTAGGACAGATAGCAATCAGCCCCAGCATTTT
TRBV19	TRBJ1-1	NA	NA	15	CASSSTALKNTEAFF	TGTGCCAGTAGTAGTACAGCTCTGAAGAACACTGAAGCTTTCTTT
TRBV6-6	TRBJ1-3	NA	NA	17	CASSLLYGSNSGNTIYF	TGTGCCAGCAGTCTGCTATACGGGTCGAACTCTGGAAACACCATATATTTT
TRBV18	TRBJ2-3	NA	NA	11	CASSPGSTQYF	TGTGCCAGCTCACCAGGGAGTACGCAGTATTTT
TRBV9	TRBJ2-3	NA	NA	13	CASSVGYPDTQYF	TGTGCCAGCAGCGTCGGGTATCCCGATACGCAGTATTTT
TRBV6-5	TRBJ2-7	NA	NA	13	CASSRGPSYEQYF	TGTGCCAGCAGTCGCGGGCCGTCCTACGAGCAGTACTTC
TRBV9	TRBJ2-2	TRBD2	NA	16	CASSGDGLAGVGELFF	TGTGCCAGCAGCGGGGACGGACTAGCGGGAGTCGGGGAGCTGTTTTTT
TRBV7-8	TRBJ1-1	NA	NA	12	CASSLRGTEAFF	TGTGCCAGCAGCCTCAGGGGTACTGAAGCTTTCTTT
TRBV5-6	TRBJ1-5	NA	NA	12	CASSYRDQPQHF	TGTGCCAGCAGCTACAGGGATCAGCCCCAGCATTTT
TRBV29-1	TRBJ2-5	NA	NA	14	CSVELVGMQETQYF	TGCAGCGTTGAACTGGTGGGCATGCAAGAGACCCAGTACTTC
TRBV7-2	TRBJ2-1	TRBD1	few	14	CASSPQGASPGGFF	TGTGCCAGCAGCCCACAGGGGGCTAGCCCTGGTGGGTTCTTC
TRBV5-6	TRBJ1-2	NA	NA	12	CASSWGPVSYTF	TGTGCCAGCAGCTGGGGCCCCGTGTCCTACACCTTC
TRBV7-9	TRBJ1-5	NA	NA	16	CASSASTGKSWQPQHF	TGTGCCAGCAGCGCATCCACAGGGAAGTCATGGCAGCCCCAGCATTTT
TRBV25-1	TRBJ2-7	NA	NA	16	CASSPLGAVSSYEQYF	TGTGCCAGCAGTCCCCTCGGAGCGGTGAGCTCCTACGAGCAGTACTTC
TRBV19	TRBJ2-2	NA	NA	15	CASREGRANTGELFF	TGTGCCAGTAGGGAAGGCAGGGCGAACACCGGGGAGCTGTTTTTT
TRBV19	TRBJ2-7	TRBD2	NA	21	CASSIGASGQGLAGGLFRQYF	TGTGCCAGTAGTATAGGCGCTTCGGGACAGGGACTAGCGGGAGGTCTCTTCCGGCAGTACTTC
TRBV28	TRBJ1-1	TRBD1	NA	18	CASSYRRDSGFMNTEAFF	TGTGCCAGCAGTTATCGAAGGGACAGCGGTTTCATGAACACTGAAGCTTTCTTT
TRBV3-1/TRBV3-2	TRBJ2-5	TRBD1	once	16	CASSQDTGQGGETQYF	TGTGCCAGCAGCCAAGATACTGGACAGGGCGGCGAGACCCAGTACTTC
TRBV2	TRBJ1-5	TRBD1	NA	14	CASGGTGMYQPQHF	TGTGCCAGCGGAGGGACAGGGATGTATCAGCCCCAGCATTTT
TRBV7-9	TRBJ1-1	NA	once	15	CASSLGGDLNTEAFF	TGTGCCAGCAGCTTAGGCGGGGATTTAAACACTGAAGCTTTCTTT
TRBV5-1	TRBJ2-1	NA	NA	12	CASSFTSNEQFF	TGCGCCAGCAGCTTTACTAGCAATGAGCAGTTCTTC
TRBV11-2	TRBJ2-1	TRBD2	few	14	CASSPQRGNYEQFF	TGTGCCAGCAGCCCTCAGCGGGGTAACTATGAGCAGTTCTTC
TRBV7-2	TRBJ2-5	NA	NA	13	CASSLNPGETQYF	TGTGCCAGCAGCTTAAATCCGGGAGAGACCCAGTACTTC
TRBV6-2/TRBV6-3	TRBJ2-1	TRBD2	NA	16	CASSYLSAGGPDEQFF	TGTGCCAGCAGTTACTTATCAGCGGGAGGGCCGGATGAGCAGTTCTTC
TRBV5-6	TRBJ2-5	TRBD2	NA	14	CASSLPGGQETQYF	TGTGCCAGCAGCTTGCCGGGAGGCCAAGAGACCCAGTACTTC
TRBV18	TRBJ1-1	NA	NA	13	CASSPDSYTEAFF	TGTGCCAGCTCCCCTGACAGTTACACTGAAGCTTTCTTT
TRBV29-1	TRBJ2-1	NA	NA	14	CSVEDRGLLDEQFF	TGCAGCGTTGAAGATAGGGGACTTCTGGATGAGCAGTTCTTC
TRBV11-3	TRBJ2-7	TRBD2	NA	19	CASSLEAVTGLAGMSEQYF	TGTGCCAGCAGCTTAGAGGCCGTTACCGGACTAGCGGGAATGAGTGAGCAGTACTTC
TRBV4-1	TRBJ2-4	TRBD2	NA	16	CASSKGLAGGGDIQYF	TGCGCCAGCAGCAAGGGACTAGCGGGAGGGGGGGACATTCAGTACTTC
TRBV9	TRBJ2-1	TRBD2	NA	14	CASSVRDYSNEQFF	TGTGCCAGCAGCGTCCGGGACTACTCGAATGAGCAGTTCTTC
TRBV18	TRBJ2-5	TRBD2	NA	16	CASSPRGLAVQETQYF	TGTGCCAGCTCACCGCGGGGACTAGCGGTCCAAGAGACCCAGTACTTC
TRBV6-1	TRBJ1-1	NA	NA	15	CASSERGHRGTEAFF	TGTGCCAGCAGTGAAAGGGGACATCGGGGCACTGAAGCTTTCTTT
TRBV4-1	TRBJ2-5	NA	NA	14	CASSLGQGQETQYF	TGCGCCAGCAGCCTTGGGCAGGGGCAAGAGACCCAGTACTTC
TRBV5-1	TRBJ1-2	NA	NA	15	CASSLDRPTNYGYTF	TGCGCCAGCAGCTTGGACAGGCCTACTAACTATGGCTACACCTTC
TRBV11-2	TRBJ1-4	TRBD1	NA	15	CASSPLDRGGEKLFF	TGTGCCAGCAGCCCTCTCGACAGGGGAGGTGAAAAACTGTTTTTT
TRBV19	TRBJ2-2	TRBD1	NA	15	CASSIPDRDTGELFF	TGTGCCAGTAGTATCCCGGACAGGGACACCGGGGAGCTGTTTTTT
TRBV19	TRBJ2-7	NA	NA	15	CASSIGRQGAYEQYF	TGTGCCAGTAGTATAGGTCGGCAGGGCGCCTACGAGCAGTACTTC